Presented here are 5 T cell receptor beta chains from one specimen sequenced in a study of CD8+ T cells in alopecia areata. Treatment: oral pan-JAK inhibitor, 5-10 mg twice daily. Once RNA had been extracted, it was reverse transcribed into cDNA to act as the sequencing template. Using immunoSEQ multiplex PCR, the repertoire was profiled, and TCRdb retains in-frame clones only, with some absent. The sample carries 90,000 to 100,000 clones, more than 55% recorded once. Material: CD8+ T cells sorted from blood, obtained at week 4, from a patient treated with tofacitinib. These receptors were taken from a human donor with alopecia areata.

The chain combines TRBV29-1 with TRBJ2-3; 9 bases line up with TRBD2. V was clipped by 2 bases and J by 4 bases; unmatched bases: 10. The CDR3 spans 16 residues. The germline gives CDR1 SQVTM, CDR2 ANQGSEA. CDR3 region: CSVENVAGGLADTQYF. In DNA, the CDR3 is TGCAGCGTTGAAAACGTTGCGGGAGGGCTTGCAGATACGCAGTATTTT.

CDR3 protein: CASSLPITSHEQFF. The CDR3 DNA follows: TGTGCCAGCAGCCTACCGATCACTAGCCATGAGCAGTTCTTC. This sequence joins TRBV7-9 and TRBJ2-1; TRBD2 might be the D (6 bases). This CDR3 region has 14 residues. Germline loops: CDR1 SEHNR, CDR2 FQNEAQ (reference sequence). The germline V and J ends were trimmed by 5 bases and 8 bases, with 16 bases remaining between them. The complete variable domain, with remaining parts taken from reference TRBV7-9 and TRBJ2-1, reads DTGVSQNPRHKITKRGQNVTFRCDPISEHNRLYWYRQTLGQGPEFLTYFQNEAQLEKSRLLSDRFSAERPKGSFSTLEIQRTEQGDSAMYLCASSLPITSHEQFFGPGTRLTVL.

The CDR3 loop is CASSKSGVAYNEQFF. The CDR3 nucleotides are TGTGCCAGCAGTAAATCAGGGGTGGCCTACAATGAGCAGTTCTTC. This rearrangement joins TRBV7-9 to TRBJ2-1; D might be TRBD1 (6 bases). The CDR3 sequence is 15 residues long. Germline assignment: CDR1 SEHNR and CDR2 FQNEAQ (reference sequence). Trimming removed 6 bases from V and 2 bases from J, with 14 bases in between.

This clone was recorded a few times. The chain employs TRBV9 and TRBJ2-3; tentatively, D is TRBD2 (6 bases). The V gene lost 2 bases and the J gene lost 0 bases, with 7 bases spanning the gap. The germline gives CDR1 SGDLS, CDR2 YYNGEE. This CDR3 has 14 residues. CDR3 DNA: TGTGCCAGCAGCGTGACTAGTAGCACAGATACGCAGTATTTT. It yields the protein CASSVTSSTDTQYF.

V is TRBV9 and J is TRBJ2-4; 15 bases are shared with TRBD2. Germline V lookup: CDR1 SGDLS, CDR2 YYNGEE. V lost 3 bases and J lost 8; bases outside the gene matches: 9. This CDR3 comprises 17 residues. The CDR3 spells CASSASGLAGGRDIQYF. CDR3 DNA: TGTGCCAGCAGCGCCTCGGGACTAGCGGGAGGAAGGGACATTCAGTACTTC. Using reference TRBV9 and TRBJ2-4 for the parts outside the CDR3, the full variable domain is DSGVTQTPKHLITATGQRVTLRCSPRSGDLSVYWYQQSLDQGLQFLIQYYNGEERAKGNILERFSAQQFPDLHSELNLSSLELGDSALYFCASSASGLAGGRDIQYFGAGTRLSVL.